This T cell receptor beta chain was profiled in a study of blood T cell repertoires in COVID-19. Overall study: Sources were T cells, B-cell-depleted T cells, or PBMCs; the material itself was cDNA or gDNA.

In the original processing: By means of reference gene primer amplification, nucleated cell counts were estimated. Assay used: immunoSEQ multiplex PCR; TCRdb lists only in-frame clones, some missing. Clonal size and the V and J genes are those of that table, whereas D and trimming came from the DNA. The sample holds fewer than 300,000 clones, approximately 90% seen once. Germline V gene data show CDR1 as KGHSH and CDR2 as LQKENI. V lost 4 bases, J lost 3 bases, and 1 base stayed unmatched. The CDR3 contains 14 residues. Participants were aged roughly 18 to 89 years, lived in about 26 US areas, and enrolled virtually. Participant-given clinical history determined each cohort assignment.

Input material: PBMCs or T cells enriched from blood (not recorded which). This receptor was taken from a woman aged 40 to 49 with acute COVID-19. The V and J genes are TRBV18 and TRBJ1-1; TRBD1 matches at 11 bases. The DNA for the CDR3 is TGTGCCAGCTCACGGGGACAGGGGGACACTGAAGCTTTCTTT. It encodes CASSRGQGDTEAFF.